A single sample is the source of the 13 T cell receptor beta chains below, sequenced in a study of blood T cell repertoires in COVID-19. Libraries were prepared by immunoSEQ multiplex PCR; TCRdb keeps only in-frame clonotypes and omits some of them. Of fewer than 150,000 clones in the sample, 70% to 85% were seen once. Source material: peripheral blood. Source of these receptors: a human donor with acute or convalescent COVID-19. The donor label of this sample is uncertain.

The V and J genes are TRBV5-1 and TRBJ1-6; 11 nucleotides agree with TRBD1. Germline V gene data show CDR1 as SGHRS and CDR2 as YFSETQ. The J segment lost 8 bases and the V segment lost 3 bases, leaving 4 bases of the junction unmatched. The CDR3 is 15 residues long. This CDR3 is CASSWTGGRYSPLHF. For the CDR3, the DNA is TGCGCCAGCAGCTGGACAGGGGGCAGGTATTCACCCCTCCACTTT. The full variable domain, in which reference TRBV5-1 and TRBJ1-6 provide the parts outside the CDR3, is KAGVTQTPRYLIKTRGQQVTLSCSPISGHRSVSWYQQTPGQGLQFLFEYFSETQRNKGNFPGRFSGRQFSNSRSEMNVSTLELGDSALYLCASSWTGGRYSPLHFGNGTRLTVT.

This clone has only one observation. Mismatch with germline at one junction end may stem from a read error. The DNA of the CDR3 is TGCGCCCGCAGCTGGGGGGGGGTCCTCTCCTACGAGCAGTACTTC. This encodes CARSWGGVLSYEQYF. This chain links TRBV5-1 with TRBJ2-7; 7 positions match TRBD2. The CDR3 runs to 15 residues. Germline CDR1 and CDR2: SGHRS and YFSETQ.

V is TRBV6-5 and J is TRBJ2-1; 10 bases match TRBD1. J lost 5 bases, V lost 5 bases, and 6 bases had no gene match. The CDR3 sequence is 15 residues long. Germline V gene data show CDR1 as MNHEY and CDR2 as SVGAGI. The CDR3 reads CASSRDRGLDNEQFF. The DNA of the CDR3 is TGTGCCAGCAGTCGCGACAGGGGGCTTGACAATGAGCAGTTCTTC.

The V gene is TRBV6-5, the J gene TRBJ2-2, with TRBD2 identical over 8 bases. Germline assignment: CDR1 MNHEY and CDR2 SVGAGI. Trimming removed 3 bases from V and 1 base from J; junction bases left unmatched: 4. This CDR3 spans 16 amino acids. CDR3 sequence: CASSYEAGVNTGELFF. The CDR3 DNA reads TGTGCCAGCAGTTATGAAGCGGGGGTGAACACCGGGGAGCTGTTTTTT.

V is TRBV27 and J is TRBJ2-2; D might be TRBD2 (5 bases). The CDR3 contains 14 residues. V was trimmed by 11 bases and J by 4 bases, leaving 17 bases between them. The germline V gene encodes CDR1 MNHEY and CDR2 SMNVEV (reference sequence). Here the CDR3 DNA reads TGTGCCTCCAAGGGAGTAGTGGGCACCGGGGAGCTGTTTTTT. Amino acids: CASKGVVGTGELFF.

This clone was observed a few times. The V call is TRBV5-1, the J call TRBJ2-1, with 8 bases fitting TRBD1. The CDR3 totals 13 residues. CDR1 is SGHRS, CDR2 YFSETQ, per germline. With V trimmed by 4 bases and J by 10 bases, 7 bases remained unmatched. CDR3 nucleotide sequence: TGCGCCAGCAGCGAGGACAGGGCGGAGGAGCAGTTCTTC. As protein: CASSEDRAEEQFF.

J is TRBJ1-1 and V is TRBV12-3 or TRBV12-4; D is possibly TRBD1 (5 bases). V lost 7 bases and J lost 3, with 12 bases in between. The CDR3 totals 13 residues. CDR3 sequence (DNA): TGTGCCAGCAAACCGCAGGGTTACACTGAAGCTTTCTTT. This codes for CASKPQGYTEAFF.

The V call is TRBV12-5, the J call TRBJ1-5, with 8 bases matching TRBD1. Germline V CDR1 and CDR2: LGHNT, FRNRAP. There are 9 residues in the CDR3. In DNA form, the CDR3 reads TGTGCCCCGACAGGGGCCCAGCATTTT. Protein: CAPTGAQHF.

The CDR3 DNA reads TGTGCCACCAGGGACATTACTTCACCCCTCCACTTT. Amino acid sequence: CATRDITSPLHF. This chain links TRBV2 with TRBJ1-6, with D maybe TRBD1 (6 bases). There are 12 residues in the CDR3. Trimming took 10 bases from V and 9 from J, leaving 13 bases between them. Germline V gives CDR1 SNHLY, CDR2 FYNNEI.

The chain combines TRBV5-1 with TRBJ1-4, with a tentative D call TRBD1 (6 bases). V gave up 0 bases and J gave up 3 bases, with 6 bases separating them. Germline lookup yields CDR1 SGHRS and CDR2 YFSETQ. This CDR3 contains 14 residues. CDR3 protein: CASSLEGANEKLFF. The DNA for the CDR3 is TGCGCCAGCAGCTTGGAGGGGGCTAATGAAAAACTGTTTTTT.

This clone occurred a few times. The chain couples TRBV30 to TRBJ2-5; 11 bases map to TRBD2. The CDR3 has 15 amino acids. Germline-derived CDR1 and CDR2 are GTSNPN and SVGIG (reference sequence). J was trimmed by 3 bases and V by 4 bases; bases with no gene match: 7. The CDR3 DNA is TGTGCCTGGAATAGCGGGGGGGCCTTAAAAGAGACCCAGTACTTC. This codes for CAWNSGGALKETQYF. The full variable domain, in which reference TRBV30 and TRBJ2-5 provide the parts outside the CDR3, is SQTIHQWPATLVQPVGSPLSLECTVEGTSNPNLYWYRQAAGRGLQLLFYSVGIGQISSEVPQNLSASRPQDRQFILSSKKLLLSDSGFYLCAWNSGGALKETQYFGPGTRLLVL.

This clone was seen a few times. This chain uses TRBV3-1 (or the pseudogene TRBV3-2) with TRBJ1-6; no definite D call. The CDR3 loop spans 14 amino acids. The germline gives CDR1 LGHDT, CDR2 YNNKEL (reference sequence). The ends were cut back, 4 bases at V and 5 bases at J, with 9 bases in the middle. In nucleotides, the CDR3 is TGTGCCAGCAGCCCTATGTCGGATAATTCACCCCTCCACTTT. Translated, it gives CASSPMSDNSPLHF.

V is TRBV9 and J is TRBJ2-1, with D maybe TRBD2 (6 bases). There are 11 residues in the CDR3. CDR1 and CDR2 (germline): SGDLS, YYNGEE. The DNA of the CDR3 is TGTGCGAGCGGGCGGGCTCTTGAGCAGTTCTTC. This codes for CASGRALEQFF. Based on the CDR3 plus reference TRBV9 and TRBJ2-1, the full variable domain is DSGVTQTPKHLITATGQRVTLRCSPRSGDLSVYWYQQSLDQGLQFLIQYYNGEERAKGNILERFSAQQFPDLHSELNLSSLELGDSALYFCASGRALEQFFGPGTRLTVL.